Listed here are 26 T cell receptor beta chains from one sample, sequenced in a study of long-term antiretroviral therapy in people with HIV. Investigators performed immunoSEQ version v3.0 at survey level. Method: immunoSEQ multiplex PCR; TCRdb's copy keeps in-frame clones and lacks some. The table lists around 30,000 clones, 78% of them singletons. Specimen: unsorted PBMCs, collected 1.5 years before starting antiretroviral therapy. The receptors here all came from a man younger than 35 with HIV.

The rearrangement joins TRBV7-6 to TRBJ1-2; 8 bases line up with TRBD1. Trimming took 5 bases from V and 4 from J; bases not matched to a gene: 9. Germline V CDR1 and CDR2: SGHVS, FNYEAQ. This CDR3 has 15 amino acids. In DNA form, the CDR3 reads TGTGCCAGCAGCCCCAGGGGGCGAAGCATCTATGGCTACACCTTC. It codes for CASSPRGRSIYGYTF.

The V call is TRBV2, the J call TRBJ2-7, with D perhaps given as TRBD1 or TRBD2 (7 bases each). Per germline, CDR1 SNHLY and CDR2 FYNNEI. This CDR3 contains 15 residues. V lost 0 bases and J 4 bases, leaving 13 bases between the germline ends. CDR3 in amino acids: CASSEAGQGGYEQYF. Written as DNA, the CDR3 is TGTGCCAGCAGTGAAGCAGGGCAGGGGGGGTACGAGCAGTACTTC. Supplemented by reference TRBV2 and TRBJ2-7, the full variable domain reads EPEVTQTPSHQVTQMGQEVILRCVPISNHLYFYWYRQILGQKVEFLVSFYNNEISEKSEIFDDQFSVERPDGSNFTLKIRSTKLEDSAMYFCASSEAGQGGYEQYFGPGTRLTVT.

This clone showed up just once. V is TRBV27 and J is TRBJ1-2; maybe TRBD1 (5 bases). Trimming shortened V by 3 bases and J by 10 bases, and 15 bases separated the two germline ends. The CDR3 loop spans 13 amino acids. Germline V gives CDR1 MNHEY, CDR2 SMNVEV (reference sequence). The CDR3 nucleotides are TGTGCCAGCAGTTTCTCCGGACAAACTTACTACACCTTC. Amino acid sequence: CASSFSGQTYYTF.

The J gene is TRBJ1-6, the V gene TRBV18, with no clear D. The V gene lost 1 base and the J gene lost 9 bases, with 10 bases spanning the gap. The CDR3 contains 14 residues. CDR1 and CDR2 (germline): KGHSH, LQKENI. For the CDR3, the DNA is TGTGCCAGCTCACCACGGGAGTTCGGTTCACCCCTCCACTTT. It translates to CASSPREFGSPLHF. Looking up the rest from reference TRBV18 and TRBJ1-6 gives the full variable domain: NAGVMQNPRHLVRRRGQEARLRCSPMKGHSHVYWYRQLPEEGLKFMVYLQKENIIDESGMPKERFSAEFPKEGPSILRIQQVVRGDSAAYFCASSPREFGSPLHFGNGTRLTVT.

The chain couples TRBV5-4 to TRBJ2-3; 8 nucleotides line up with TRBD2. Germline trimming cut 6 bases from V and 8 bases from J; bases unmatched to any gene: 11. The CDR3 totals 14 residues. The germline V gene encodes CDR1 SGHNT and CDR2 YYREEE (reference sequence). The CDR3 reads CASTSGGDESTQYF. The CDR3 DNA follows: TGTGCCAGCACCTCCGGGGGGGACGAAAGTACGCAGTATTTT.

The chain links TRBV9 to TRBJ1-1; D is uncertain. Trimming took off 0 bases at V and 1 base at J, with 4 bases between the two ends. The CDR3 spans 13 residues. The V gene's germline CDR1 is SGDLS and CDR2 YYNGEE. DNA for the CDR3: TGTGCCAGCAGCGTAGCGGCGAACACTGAAGCTTTCTTT. As protein: CASSVAANTEAFF.

This sequence joins TRBV6-5 and TRBJ2-6; D is undetermined. The germline V gene has CDR1 MNHEY and CDR2 SVGAGI. This CDR3 is built from 16 residues. Deletions cut 2 bases from V and 1 base from J, with 9 bases between. This CDR3 reads CASSYVALSGANVLTF. CDR3 sequence (DNA): TGTGCCAGCAGTTACGTAGCCTTATCTGGGGCCAACGTCCTGACTTTC.

This clone showed up just a few times. The chain joins TRBV30 to TRBJ2-7; D perhaps matches TRBD2 (5 bases). V was clipped by 2 bases and J by 0 bases, with 8 bases between them. The CDR3 runs to 13 residues. Germline CDR1 is GTSNPN and CDR2 is SVGIG (reference sequence). The CDR3 DNA is TGTGCCTGGAGTACCGGGAACTCCTACGAGCAGTACTTC. It translates to CAWSTGNSYEQYF.

The chain joins TRBV27 to TRBJ2-5; D may be TRBD1 (6 bases). Germline V gene lookup returns CDR1 MNHEY and CDR2 SMNVEV (reference sequence). This CDR3 contains 14 residues. Trimming cost V 8 bases and J 4 bases, with 17 bases left between them. The CDR3 nucleotides read TGTGCCAGCGGTGAACAGGGAGTACGAGAGACCCAGTACTTC. It yields the protein CASGEQGVRETQYF.

V gene TRBV6-1 combines with J gene TRBJ1-4, with D possibly TRBD1 on 6 matching bases. V was trimmed by 6 bases and J by 5 bases, leaving 13 bases between them. The CDR3 sequence is 14 residues long. Germline V gives CDR1 MNHNS, CDR2 SASEGT. CDR3 residues: CASRRTEVNEKLFF. The CDR3 coding sequence is TGTGCCAGCAGGAGGACAGAGGTGAATGAAAAACTGTTTTTT.

The genes are TRBV30 and TRBJ1-3; D unresolved. Trimming removed 5 bases from V and 4 bases from J, with 3 bases in between. Per germline, CDR1 GTSNPN and CDR2 SVGIG (reference sequence). The CDR3 extends over 10 amino acids. The CDR3 bases are TGTGCCTGGTTCGGAAACACCATATATTTT. Its translation: CAWFGNTIYF.

This clone is classed as medium-sized. J is TRBJ2-3 and V is TRBV11-1; 7 bases agree with TRBD2. The J segment lost 2 bases and the V segment lost 2 bases, leaving 4 bases of the junction unmatched. The CDR3 loop spans 15 amino acids. Germline-derived CDR1 and CDR2 are SGHAT and FQDESV (reference sequence). In DNA form, the CDR3 reads TGTGCCAGCAGCTTATCAAGCGGGGTCACAGATACGCAGTATTTT. It specifies CASSLSSGVTDTQYF.

The CDR3 is CASSLPAYEQYF. The CDR3 nucleotides read TGTGCCAGCAGTTTACCGGCCTACGAGCAGTACTTC. The chain recombines TRBV27 with TRBJ2-7; D gene uncertain. V was pared by 2 bases and J by 2 bases, with 4 bases between. Germline CDR1 reads MNHEY; CDR2 reads SMNVEV (reference sequence). The CDR3 covers 12 residues.

The chain uses TRBV5-1 and TRBJ2-7; possible D gene TRBD1, 6 bases. The length of the CDR3 is 14 residues. Trimming shortened V by 4 bases and J by 2 bases, and 13 bases separated the two germline ends. CDR1 is SGHRS, CDR2 YFSETQ, per germline. This CDR3 reads CASSGTGHPYEQYF. CDR3 sequence (DNA): TGCGCCAGCAGCGGGACGGGACACCCCTACGAGCAGTACTTC.

The rearrangement uses TRBV27 and TRBJ1-4; D unclear. Per germline, CDR1 MNHEY and CDR2 SMNVEV (reference sequence). Between the trimmed V and J ends, which lost 4 bases and 7 bases, there was a span of 7 bases. This CDR3 is 12 amino acids long. The CDR3 is CASSSRSEKLFF. In DNA, the CDR3 is TGTGCCAGCAGTTCCAGGTCTGAAAAACTGTTTTTT.

This chain uses TRBV6-1 with TRBJ2-2; D may be TRBD1 (6 bases). From germline, CDR1 is MNHNS and CDR2 SASEGT. V gave up 7 bases and J gave up 5 bases, with 11 bases separating them. The CDR3 runs to 13 residues. Here the CDR3 reads CASTDTGTGELFF. The CDR3 DNA is TGTGCCAGCACTGACACAGGGACCGGGGAGCTGTTTTTT.

This clone is termed medium-sized. This rearrangement joins TRBV5-4 to TRBJ2-3, with D perhaps matching TRBD2 (7 bases). The V gene's germline CDR1 is SGHNT and CDR2 YYREEE (reference sequence). Trimming shortened V by 10 bases and J by 3 bases, and 15 bases separated the two germline ends. CDR3 length: 13 amino acids. The CDR3 region has the DNA TGTGCCTCCCACGCGGGGGCAACAGATACGCAGTATTTT. Residues: CASHAGATDTQYF. The full variable domain, completed using reference TRBV5-4 and TRBJ2-3, is ETGVTQSPTHLIKTRGQQVTLRCSSQSGHNTVSWYQQALGQGPQFIFQYYREEENGRGNFPPRFSGLQFPNYSSELNVNALELDDSALYLCASHAGATDTQYFGPGTRLTVL.

The chain joins TRBV11-2 to TRBJ2-5; possibly TRBD1 for D (6 bases). Germline-derived CDR1 and CDR2 are SGHAT and FQNNGV. The length of the CDR3 is 13 residues. The V end lost 4 bases, the J end lost 5 bases, and 11 bases lay between the germline ends. The CDR3 protein is CASSSGVRETQYF. DNA of the CDR3: TGTGCCAGCAGCTCAGGGGTGCGGGAGACCCAGTACTTC.

The V call is TRBV7-9, the J call TRBJ2-7, with D possibly matching TRBD2 (6 bases). This CDR3 is 17 amino acids long. From germline, CDR1 is SEHNR and CDR2 FQNEAQ (reference sequence). Trimming removed 4 bases from V and 3 bases from J, with 22 bases in between. The CDR3 spells CASSSRRAEDGNYEQYF. The DNA of the CDR3 is TGTGCCAGCAGCTCAAGGAGGGCCGAGGACGGAAACTACGAGCAGTACTTC.

V is TRBV4-1 and J is TRBJ1-6; D ambiguous. CDR1 is MGHRA, CDR2 YSYEKL, per germline. The CDR3 is 13 amino acids. V was pared by 1 base and J by 9 bases, with 7 bases between. This chain's CDR3 is CASSQALGSPLHF. For the CDR3, the DNA is TGCGCCAGCAGCCAAGCATTAGGTTCACCCCTCCACTTT.

This clone rates as large (0.1 to 1%). The chain uses TRBV4-1 and TRBJ2-7, with 10 bases that match TRBD2. V lost 5 bases, J lost 7 bases, and 8 bases stayed unmatched. CDR1 and CDR2 from the germline V gene are MGHRA and YSYEKL. The CDR3 extends over 14 amino acids. DNA of the CDR3: TGCGCCAGCAGCTACCTAGCGGGAGCGGGAGAGCAGTACTTC. It is translated as CASSYLAGAGEQYF.

The chain combines TRBV19 with TRBJ1-4, with TRBD1 as a possible D gene (6 bases). V dropped 3 bases and J dropped 6 bases, with 14 bases sitting between them. Germline V gene sequence: CDR1 LNHDA, CDR2 SQIVND (reference sequence). This CDR3 is 15 amino acids long. CDR3 sequence (DNA): TGTGCCAGTAGTATCGGCCAGGGGCAGGATGAAAAACTGTTTTTT. Translation gives CASSIGQGQDEKLFF.

A word on this clone: The same CDR3 arises from other DNA sequences in this sample as well. This rearrangement joins TRBV5-1 to TRBJ2-3, with a tentative D call TRBD1 (7 bases). CDR3 length: 15 residues. The germline CDR1 and CDR2 sequences are SGHRS and YFSETQ. Trimming pared 4 bases from V and 3 bases from J, leaving 15 bases between. Here the CDR3 reads CASSLGQGGTDTQYF. The CDR3 nucleotides are TGCGCCAGCAGCCTCGGGCAGGGGGGAACAGATACGCAGTATTTT.

By sample fraction, this clone is medium-sized (0.01 to 0.1%). V gene TRBV28 combines with J gene TRBJ2-5; tentatively, D is TRBD1 (6 bases). V was trimmed by 7 bases and J by 2 bases, leaving 20 bases between them. The CDR3 contains 16 residues. Germline V CDR1 and CDR2: MDHEN, SYDVKM. CDR3: CASNPPWQGFQETQYF. CDR3 DNA: TGTGCCAGCAACCCCCCGTGGCAGGGGTTTCAAGAGACCCAGTACTTC.

V usage is TRBV7-6 and J usage is TRBJ2-2, with TRBD2 matching over 12 bases. V lost 2 bases and J lost 6; bases outside the gene matches: 10. The CDR3 runs 18 residues. Germline V CDR1 and CDR2: SGHVS, FNYEAQ. CDR3 sequence: CASSLWLAGGPTPGELFF. For the CDR3, the DNA is TGTGCCAGCAGCTTATGGCTAGCGGGGGGGCCTACTCCCGGGGAGCTGTTTTTT.

This clone was detected a few times. The V call is TRBV2, the J call TRBJ1-2; TRBD1 is a possible D gene (6 bases). Trimming removed 6 bases at V and 7 bases at J, with 15 bases between. The CDR3 runs 13 residues. Germline CDR1 reads SNHLY; CDR2 reads FYNNEI. The CDR3 bases are TGTGCCAGCAGCCAAAGGGGGACCTTTGGCTACACCTTC. Translating it yields CASSQRGTFGYTF.